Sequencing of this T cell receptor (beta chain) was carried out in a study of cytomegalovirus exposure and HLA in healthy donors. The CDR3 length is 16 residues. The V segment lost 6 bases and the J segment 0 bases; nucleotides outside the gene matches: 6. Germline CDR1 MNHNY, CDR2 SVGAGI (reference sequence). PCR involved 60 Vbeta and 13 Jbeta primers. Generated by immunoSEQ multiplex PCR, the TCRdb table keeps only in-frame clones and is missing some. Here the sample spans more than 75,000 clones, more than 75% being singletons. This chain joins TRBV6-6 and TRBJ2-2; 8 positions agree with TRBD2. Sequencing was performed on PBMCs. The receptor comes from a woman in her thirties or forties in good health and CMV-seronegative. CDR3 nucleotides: TGTGCCAGCAGCCAACTAGCGGTCGCGAACACCGGGGAGCTGTTTTTT. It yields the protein CASSQLAVANTGELFF.